This T cell receptor (beta chain) was observed in a study of blood T cell repertoires in COVID-19. Study as a whole: Acute-phase and convalescent COVID-19 samples originated in the United States, Italy and Spain. Nucleic acid was either cDNA or gDNA, and it came from T cells, B-cell-depleted T cells, or PBMCs.

The authors' processing: How many nucleated cells were present was estimated from reference gene primer amplification. Assay: immunoSEQ multiplex PCR; the TCRdb copy retains only in-frame clones and omits some. That table supplies the V and J calls and clone size; D and trimming were determined from the DNA. Among under 250,000 clones, 83% were seen once, and the ten largest hold around 6%. The sequence derives from a human donor in a cohort sampled during active COVID-19. Sequencing was carried out using peripheral blood.

The CDR3 DNA reads TGTGCCATGGGGAGGGCACAATACTACGAGCAGTACTTC. Protein: CAMGRAQYYEQYF. V gene TRBV6-5 combines with J gene TRBJ2-7, with 7 positions matching TRBD2. The CDR3 length is 13 residues. Trimming at V came to 10 bases and at J to 3 bases, leaving 9 bases not matched to a gene. Germline V gives CDR1 MNHEY, CDR2 SVGAGI.